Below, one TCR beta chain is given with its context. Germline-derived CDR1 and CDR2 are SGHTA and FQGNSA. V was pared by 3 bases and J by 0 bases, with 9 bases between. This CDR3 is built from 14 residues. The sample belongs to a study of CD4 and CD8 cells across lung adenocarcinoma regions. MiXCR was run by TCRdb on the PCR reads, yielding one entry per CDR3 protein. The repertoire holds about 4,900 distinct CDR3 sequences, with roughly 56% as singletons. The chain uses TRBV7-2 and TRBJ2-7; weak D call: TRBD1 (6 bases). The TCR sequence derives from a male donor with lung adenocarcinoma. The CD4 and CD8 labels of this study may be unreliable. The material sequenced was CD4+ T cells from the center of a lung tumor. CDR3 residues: CASSFTTGSYEQYF. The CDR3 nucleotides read TGTGCCAGCAGCTTTACGACAGGCTCCTACGAGCAGTACTTC. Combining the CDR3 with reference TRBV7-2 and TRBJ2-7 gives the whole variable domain GAGVSQSPSNKVTEKGKDVELRCDPISGHTALYWYRQSLGQGLEFLIYFQGNSAPDKSGLPSDRFSAERTGGSVSTLTIQRTQQEDSAVYLCASSFTTGSYEQYFGPGTRLTVT.